Sequencing of this T cell receptor (beta chain) was carried out in a study of shared clonotypes between healthy human individuals. At the level of the study: The study enrolled a couple of women and three men aged 18 to 49. Study conclusions and caveats: Among donors, clonotype sharing was expected to be affected by sequencing depth.

Genomic DNA belonging to each subset was distributed in equal measure over several immunoSEQ plates. TCRdb's table, derived via immunoSEQ multiplex PCR, lists solely in-frame clones and lacks some. The sample includes some 1.4 million clones, roughly 95% of them seen just once. As regards this clone: The antigen remains undetermined.

Germline assignment: CDR1 SGHKS and CDR2 YYEKEE (reference sequence). V lost 4 bases to trimming and J lost 4 bases; unmatched junction nucleotides: 17. CDR3 length: 18 residues. The chain is built from TRBV5-5 and TRBJ2-5; 9 nucleotides align to TRBD2. This clonotype originated in a man aged 25 to 40 in good health. Sequenced sample: naive CD4+ T cells sorted from blood. As to subset: CD45RA+ positively selected. The chain's CDR3 is CASSRPDRTLAGGETQYF. In DNA, the CDR3 is TGTGCCAGCAGCCGCCCCGACAGAACACTAGCGGGCGGAGAGACCCAGTACTTC.